These 16 T cell receptor beta chains came from one sample sequenced in a study of neurological immune-mediated disorders. Time point indicated: longitudinal time-point 1 (baseline). TCRdb itself ran the 5' RACE reads through MiXCR, one entry per CDR3 protein. The table lists some 38,000 distinct CDR3 sequences, roughly 3.1% of them singletons. The sequenced sample consisted of PBMCs. The receptors come from a woman aged 55 to 70 with multiple sclerosis.

This clonotype was recorded at least ten times. This rearrangement joins TRBV5-1 to TRBJ1-1; D uncertain. Germline lookup yields CDR1 SGHRS and CDR2 YFSETQ. Trimming took 4 bases from V and 0 from J, leaving 13 bases between them. The CDR3 has 15 residues. The CDR3 region is CASSPEPSLNTEAFF. CDR3 in DNA: TGCGCCAGCAGCCCAGAGCCTAGCTTGAACACTGAAGCTTTCTTT.

This clonotype ranks as medium-sized (0.01 to 0.1%). The chain is built from TRBV12-3 or TRBV12-4 and TRBJ2-7; D gene uncertain. CDR3 length equals 13 residues. V gave up 6 bases and J gave up 2 bases, with 11 bases separating them. CDR3: CASRAATPYEQYF. CDR3 bases: TGTGCCAGCAGGGCAGCCACACCCTACGAGCAGTACTTC.

This clonotype occurred many times. The V call is TRBV7-9, the J call TRBJ1-1; weak D call: TRBD1 (5 bases). V was clipped by 4 bases and J by 3 bases, with 6 bases between them. The CDR3 runs to 12 residues. Germline CDR1 reads SEHNR; CDR2 reads FQNEAQ (reference sequence). CDR3: CASSWGYTEAFF. The CDR3 nucleotides read TGTGCCAGCAGCTGGGGGTACACTGAAGCTTTCTTT.

This clonotype came up many times. V and J are TRBV7-2 and TRBJ2-3; 7 nucleotides line up with TRBD1. Trimming removed 4 bases from V and 0 bases from J; junction bases left unmatched: 7. Germline CDR1 SGHTA, CDR2 FQGNSA. The length of the CDR3 is 16 residues. The CDR3 bases are TGTGCCAGCAGCTGGGGACAGTTGTCTAGCACAGATACGCAGTATTTT. This sequence encodes CASSWGQLSSTDTQYF. Drawing the rest from reference TRBV7-2 and TRBJ2-3, the complete variable domain is GAGVSQSPSNKVTEKGKDVELRCDPISGHTALYWYRQSLGQGLEFLIYFQGNSAPDKSGLPSDRFSAERTGGSVSTLTIQRTQQEDSAVYLCASSWGQLSSTDTQYFGPGTRLTVL.

This clonotype was recorded at least ten times. The rearrangement links TRBV12-3 or TRBV12-4 to TRBJ2-5, with D possibly TRBD2 on 5 matching bases. Trimming cost V 7 bases and J 7 bases, with 19 bases left between them. CDR3 size: 14 residues. CDR3 coding DNA: TGTGCCAGCAATGAGGACTGGAGCCGGGGGACCCAGTACTTC. It codes for CASNEDWSRGTQYF.

This clonotype was seen repeatedly, ten times or more. V gene TRBV5-1 combines with J gene TRBJ2-3, with TRBD2 matching over 8 bases. With V trimmed by 1 base and J by 5 bases, 6 bases remained unmatched. The CDR3 consists of 15 residues. Germline assignment: CDR1 SGHRS and CDR2 YFSETQ. CDR3 nucleotides: TGCGCCAGCAGCTTGAGGGGTACTAGCGGAGATACGCAGTATTTT. Translating it yields CASSLRGTSGDTQYF.

This clonotype has only a few counts. A much larger clonotype is one base distant, so this may be a read error. The V gene is TRBV10-3, the J gene TRBJ1-1; D ambiguous. The CDR3 loop spans 12 amino acids. The germline V and J ends were trimmed by 5 bases and 11 bases, with 15 bases remaining between them. Germline CDR1 reads ENHRY; CDR2 reads SYGVKD. The CDR3 sequence: CAISKTLEGAFF. The CDR3 nucleotides read TGTGCCATCAGTAAAACACTCGAAGGGGCTTTCTTT.

The sample holds many counts of this clonotype. V usage is TRBV5-1 and J usage is TRBJ2-3; either TRBD1 or TRBD2 may fit D (6 bases each). Trimming left V 2 bases short and J 5 bases short, with 12 bases between. The CDR3 is made up of 14 amino acids. Germline V CDR1 and CDR2: SGHRS, YFSETQ. Written as DNA, the CDR3 is TGCGCCAGCAGCTTAAAACAGGGAGGAGATACGCAGTATTTT. Amino acids: CASSLKQGGDTQYF.

Many counts were recorded for this clonotype. The chain has TRBV20-1 and TRBJ1-4; D perhaps matches TRBD1 (6 bases). The V end was cut by 0 bases, the J end by 10 bases, with 15 bases between. Germline-derived CDR1 and CDR2 are DFQATT and SNEGSKA (reference sequence). There are 14 residues in the CDR3. CDR3 region: CSARDRTEGGKLFF. The CDR3 region has the DNA TGCAGTGCTAGAGATAGAACGGAGGGGGGAAAACTGTTTTTT.

This clonotype was picked up many times. This chain uses TRBV5-1 with TRBJ2-2; 7 bases fit TRBD1. The CDR3 totals 14 residues. The J segment lost 7 bases and the V segment lost 0 bases, leaving 3 bases of the junction unmatched. The germline gives CDR1 SGHRS, CDR2 YFSETQ. The DNA for the CDR3 is TGCGCCAGCAGCTTGGACAGGGGATTCGGGGAGCTGTTTTTT. This sequence encodes CASSLDRGFGELFF.

In this sample, this clonotype turned up many times. The genes are TRBV5-1 and TRBJ2-5; TRBD1 matches at 7 bases. With V trimmed by 4 bases and J by 5 bases, 11 bases remained unmatched. The germline V gene has CDR1 SGHRS and CDR2 YFSETQ. CDR3 length equals 15 residues. The CDR3 protein is CASSPRDSTGETQYF. As DNA, the CDR3 is TGCGCCAGCAGCCCCCGGGACAGCACGGGGGAGACCCAGTACTTC.

The table lists this clonotype with many counts. This chain joins TRBV20-1 and TRBJ2-5; either TRBD1 or TRBD2 may supply D (5 bases each). V was cut by 6 bases and J by 7 bases, with 18 bases left in between. Per the germline V gene, CDR1 is DFQATT and CDR2 is SNEGSKA (reference sequence). This CDR3 comprises 13 residues. The CDR3 DNA follows: TGCAGTGCCCGGGACCTGACTGGGCTGACCCAGTACTTC. Protein product: CSARDLTGLTQYF.

This clonotype was recorded at least ten times. The rearrangement uses TRBV19 and TRBJ2-3; D remains ambiguous. Between the trimmed V and J ends, which lost 3 bases and 3 bases, there was a span of 10 bases. Germline V gene sequence: CDR1 LNHDA, CDR2 SQIVND (reference sequence). The CDR3 has 14 amino acids. CDR3 DNA: TGTGCCAGTAGTATTCGGCAGGAAACAGATACGCAGTATTTT. This encodes CASSIRQETDTQYF. The full variable domain, its missing parts supplied by reference TRBV19 and TRBJ2-3, is DGGITQSPKYLFRKEGQNVTLSCEQNLNHDAMYWYRQDPGQGLRLIYYSQIVNDFQKGDIAEGYSVSREKKESFPLTVTSAQKNPTAFYLCASSIRQETDTQYFGPGTRLTVL.

This clonotype came up a few times. This chain links TRBV18 with TRBJ1-5; TRBD1 might be the D (5 bases). The CDR3 spans 15 residues. Trimming left V 3 bases short and J 1 base short, with 10 bases between. Germline CDR1 is KGHSH and CDR2 is LQKENI. For the CDR3, the DNA is TGTGCCAGCTCACCCGGCAGGGTGAGCAATCAGCCCCAGCATTTT. It translates to CASSPGRVSNQPQHF.

A note on this clonotype: The CDR3 ends on some other residue instead of the conserved phenylalanine or tryptophan, so this is likely a read error. The CDR3 sequence is CASSPGQGANEKLFC. The DNA for the CDR3 is TGTGCCAGCAGCCCTGGACAGGGGGCTAATGAAAAACTGTTTTGT. The chain is built from TRBV7-2 and TRBJ1-4; 10 bases map to TRBD1. The CDR3 is 15 amino acids. V lost 5 bases and J lost 3; bases outside the gene matches: 3. CDR1 and CDR2 (germline): SGHTA, FQGNSA.

This clonotype has a count of ten or more. The genes are TRBV29-1 and TRBJ1-2; possible D gene TRBD1, 6 bases. The CDR3 runs 10 residues. The V end lost 3 bases, the J end lost 8 bases, and 7 bases lay between the germline ends. In germline, CDR1 is SQVTM, CDR2 ANQGSEA. This chain's CDR3 is CSVDRGGYTF. CDR3 DNA: TGCAGCGTTGACAGGGGCGGCTACACCTTC.